The present TCR beta chain was sequenced within a study of T cell changes during pregnancy in multiple sclerosis. The V end was cut by 0 bases, the J end by 12 bases, with 15 bases between. Germline V gene lookup returns CDR1 SGHAT and CDR2 FQNNGV. The CDR3 sequence is 14 residues long. Profiling relied on immunoSEQ multiplex PCR, and the TCRdb table lists in-frame clones only, not all of them. The sample consists of around 60,000 clones, 93% of them appearing once. The source of this sequence is a female donor with multiple sclerosis, enrolled in a pregnancy study. The source was peripheral blood, collected after pregnancy. This chain uses TRBV11-2 with TRBJ2-1; D perhaps matches TRBD2 (5 bases). Here the CDR3 reads CASSLESPLATQFF. CDR3 in DNA: TGTGCCAGCAGCTTAGAGTCTCCTTTAGCGACGCAGTTCTTC.